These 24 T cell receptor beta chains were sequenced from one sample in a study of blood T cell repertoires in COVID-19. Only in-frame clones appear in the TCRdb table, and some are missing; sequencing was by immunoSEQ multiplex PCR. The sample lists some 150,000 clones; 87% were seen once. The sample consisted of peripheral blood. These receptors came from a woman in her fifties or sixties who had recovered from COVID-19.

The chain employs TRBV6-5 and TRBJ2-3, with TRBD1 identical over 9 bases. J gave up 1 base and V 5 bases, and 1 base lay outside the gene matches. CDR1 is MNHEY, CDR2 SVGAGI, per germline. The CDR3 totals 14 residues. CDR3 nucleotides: TGTGCCAGCAGTCGGGACAGGGGCACAGATACGCAGTATTTT. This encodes CASSRDRGTDTQYF.

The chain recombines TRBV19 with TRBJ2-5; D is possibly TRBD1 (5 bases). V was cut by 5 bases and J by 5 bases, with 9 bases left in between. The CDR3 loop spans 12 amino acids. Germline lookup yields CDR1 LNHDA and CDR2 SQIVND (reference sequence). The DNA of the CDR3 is TGTGCCAGTAGTGCAGGGCGGGAGACCCAGTACTTC. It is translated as CASSAGRETQYF.

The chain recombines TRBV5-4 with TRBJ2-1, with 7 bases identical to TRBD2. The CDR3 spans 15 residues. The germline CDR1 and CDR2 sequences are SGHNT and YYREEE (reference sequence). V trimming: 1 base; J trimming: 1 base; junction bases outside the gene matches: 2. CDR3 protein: CASSLSSGSYNEQFF. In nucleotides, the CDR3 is TGTGCCAGCAGCTTGTCTAGCGGATCCTACAATGAGCAGTTCTTC.

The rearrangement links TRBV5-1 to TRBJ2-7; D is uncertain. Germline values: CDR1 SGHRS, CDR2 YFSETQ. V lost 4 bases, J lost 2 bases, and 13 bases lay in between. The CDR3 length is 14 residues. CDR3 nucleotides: TGCGCCAGCAGCCCCCGGGTCGAGGCCTACGAGCAGTACTTC. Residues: CASSPRVEAYEQYF.

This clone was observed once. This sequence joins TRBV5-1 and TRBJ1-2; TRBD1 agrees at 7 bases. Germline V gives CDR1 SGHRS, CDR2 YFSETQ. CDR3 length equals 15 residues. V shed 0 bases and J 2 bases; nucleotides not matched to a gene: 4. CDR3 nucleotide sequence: TGCGCCAGCAGCTTGGACCGGGACAGAAACTATGGCTACACCTTC. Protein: CASSLDRDRNYGYTF.

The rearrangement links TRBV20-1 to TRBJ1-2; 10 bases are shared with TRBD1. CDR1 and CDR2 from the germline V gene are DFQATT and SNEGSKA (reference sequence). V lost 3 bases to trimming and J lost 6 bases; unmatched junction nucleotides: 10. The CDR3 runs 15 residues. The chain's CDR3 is CSASAAGTGVDGYTF. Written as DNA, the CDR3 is TGCAGTGCTAGTGCCGCCGGGACAGGGGTTGATGGCTACACCTTC.

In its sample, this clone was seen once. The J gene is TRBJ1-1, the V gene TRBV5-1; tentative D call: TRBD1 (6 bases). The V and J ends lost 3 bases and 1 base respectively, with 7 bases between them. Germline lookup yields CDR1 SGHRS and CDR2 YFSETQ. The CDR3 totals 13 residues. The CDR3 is CASSSGQNTEAFF. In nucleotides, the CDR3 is TGCGCCAGCAGCTCGGGACAGAACACTGAAGCTTTCTTT.

The CDR3 region has the DNA TGTGCCAGCAGCTCGTGGACAGGGGAAGATGGCTACACCTTC. Its protein is CASSSWTGEDGYTF. The gene calls are TRBV13 and TRBJ1-2, with 9 bases lining up with TRBD1. V shed 4 bases and J 6 bases; nucleotides not matched to a gene: 6. Germline values: CDR1 PRHDT, CDR2 FYEKMQ (reference sequence). The CDR3 spans 14 residues.

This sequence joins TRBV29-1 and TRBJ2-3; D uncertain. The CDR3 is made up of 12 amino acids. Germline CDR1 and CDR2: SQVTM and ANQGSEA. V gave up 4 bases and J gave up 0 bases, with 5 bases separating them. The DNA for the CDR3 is TGCAGCGTTGGGCCTAGCACAGATACGCAGTATTTT. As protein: CSVGPSTDTQYF.

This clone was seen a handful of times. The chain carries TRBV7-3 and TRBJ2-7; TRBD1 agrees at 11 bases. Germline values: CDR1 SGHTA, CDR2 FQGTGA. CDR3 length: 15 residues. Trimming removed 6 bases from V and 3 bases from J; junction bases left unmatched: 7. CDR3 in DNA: TGTGCCAGCAGTGACGCCGGGACAGGGGGCTACGAGCAGTACTTC. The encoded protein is CASSDAGTGGYEQYF.

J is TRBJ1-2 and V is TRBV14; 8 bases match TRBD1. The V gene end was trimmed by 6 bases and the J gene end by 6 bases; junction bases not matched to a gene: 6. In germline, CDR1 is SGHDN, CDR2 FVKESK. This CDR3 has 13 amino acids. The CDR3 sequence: CASRMTGVHGYTF. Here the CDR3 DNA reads TGTGCCAGCAGGATGACAGGGGTGCATGGCTACACCTTC.

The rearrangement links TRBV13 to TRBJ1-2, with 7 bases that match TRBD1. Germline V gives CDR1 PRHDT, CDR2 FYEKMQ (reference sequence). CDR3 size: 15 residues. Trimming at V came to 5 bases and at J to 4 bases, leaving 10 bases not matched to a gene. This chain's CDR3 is CASSPRQGSGYGYTF. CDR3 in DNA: TGTGCCAGCAGCCCAAGACAGGGCTCTGGCTATGGCTACACCTTC. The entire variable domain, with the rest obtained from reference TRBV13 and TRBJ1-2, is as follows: AAGVIQSPRHLIKEKRETATLKCYPIPRHDTVYWYQQGPGQDPQFLISFYEKMQSDKGSIPDRFSAQQFSDYHSELNMSSLELGDSALYFCASSPRQGSGYGYTFGSGTRLTVV.

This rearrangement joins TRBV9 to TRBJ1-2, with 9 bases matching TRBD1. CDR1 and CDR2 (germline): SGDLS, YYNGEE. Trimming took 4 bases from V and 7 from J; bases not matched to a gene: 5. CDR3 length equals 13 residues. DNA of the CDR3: TGTGCCAGCAGCTATGACAGGGGGACTGGCTACACCTTC. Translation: CASSYDRGTGYTF.

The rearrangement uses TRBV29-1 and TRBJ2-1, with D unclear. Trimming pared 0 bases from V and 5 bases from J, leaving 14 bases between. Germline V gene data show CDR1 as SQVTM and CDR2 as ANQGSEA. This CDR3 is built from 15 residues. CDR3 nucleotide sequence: TGCAGCGTTGAAGATCGAAGCAGGTCGAACAATGAGCAGTTCTTC. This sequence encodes CSVEDRSRSNNEQFF.

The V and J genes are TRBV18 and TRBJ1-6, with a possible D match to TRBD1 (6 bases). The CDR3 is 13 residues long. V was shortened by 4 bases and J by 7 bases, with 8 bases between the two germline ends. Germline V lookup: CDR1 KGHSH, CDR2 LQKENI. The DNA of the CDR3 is TGTGCCAGCTCACTGGACAGCAATTCACCCCTCCACTTT. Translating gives CASSLDSNSPLHF.

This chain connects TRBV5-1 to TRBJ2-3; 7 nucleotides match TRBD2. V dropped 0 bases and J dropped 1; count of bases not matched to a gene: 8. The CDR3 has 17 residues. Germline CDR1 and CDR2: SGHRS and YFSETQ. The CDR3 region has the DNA TGCGCCAGCAGCTTGGCCGGGTCGAGCGGGGGCACAGATACGCAGTATTTT. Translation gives CASSLAGSSGGTDTQYF.

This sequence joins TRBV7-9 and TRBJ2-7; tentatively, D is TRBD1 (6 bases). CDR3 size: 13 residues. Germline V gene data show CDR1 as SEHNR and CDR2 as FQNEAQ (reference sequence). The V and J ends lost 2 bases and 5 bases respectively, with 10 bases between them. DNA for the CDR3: TGTGCCAGCAGCTTATCAGGGGCCCACGAGCAGTACTTC. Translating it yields CASSLSGAHEQYF.

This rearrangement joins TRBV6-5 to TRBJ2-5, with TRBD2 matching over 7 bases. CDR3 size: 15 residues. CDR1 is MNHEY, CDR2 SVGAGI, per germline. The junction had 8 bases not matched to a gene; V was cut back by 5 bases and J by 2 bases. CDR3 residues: CASSPPGGRQETQYF. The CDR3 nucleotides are TGTGCCAGCAGTCCCCCCGGGGGGAGACAAGAGACCCAGTACTTC.

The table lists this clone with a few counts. Here the CDR3 reads CASTQGGWDNSPLHF. The CDR3 nucleotides are TGTGCCAGCACACAGGGTGGTTGGGACAATTCACCCCTCCACTTT. V and J are TRBV19 and TRBJ1-6; D perhaps matches TRBD1 (6 bases). The V gene's germline CDR1 is LNHDA and CDR2 SQIVND (reference sequence). This CDR3 spans 15 amino acids. Trimming cost V 9 bases and J 7 bases, with 19 bases left between them.

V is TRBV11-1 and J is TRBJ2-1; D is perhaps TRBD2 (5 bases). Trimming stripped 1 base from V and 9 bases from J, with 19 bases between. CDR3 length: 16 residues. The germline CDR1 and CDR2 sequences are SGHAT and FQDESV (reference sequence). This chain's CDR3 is CASSLGSVGVRGEQFF. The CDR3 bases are TGTGCCAGCAGCTTAGGGTCCGTGGGAGTACGGGGTGAGCAGTTCTTC.

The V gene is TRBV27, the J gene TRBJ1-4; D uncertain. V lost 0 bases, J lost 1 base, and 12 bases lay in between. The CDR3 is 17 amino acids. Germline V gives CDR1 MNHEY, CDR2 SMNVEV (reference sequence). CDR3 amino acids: CASSLSFRERTNEKLFF. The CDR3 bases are TGTGCCAGCAGTTTATCTTTCCGGGAGAGAACTAATGAAAAACTGTTTTTT. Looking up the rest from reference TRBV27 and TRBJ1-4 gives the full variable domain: EAQVTQNPRYLITVTGKKLTVTCSQNMNHEYMSWYRQDPGLGLRQIYYSMNVEVTDKGDVPEGYKVSRKEKRNFPLILESPSPNQTSLYFCASSLSFRERTNEKLFFGSGTQLSVL.

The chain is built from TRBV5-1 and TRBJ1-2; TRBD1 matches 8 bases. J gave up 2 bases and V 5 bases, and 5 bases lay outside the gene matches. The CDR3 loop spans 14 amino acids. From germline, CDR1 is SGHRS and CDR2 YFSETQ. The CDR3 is CASRAGQGNYGYTF. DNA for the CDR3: TGCGCCAGCAGAGCCGGACAGGGAAACTATGGCTACACCTTC.

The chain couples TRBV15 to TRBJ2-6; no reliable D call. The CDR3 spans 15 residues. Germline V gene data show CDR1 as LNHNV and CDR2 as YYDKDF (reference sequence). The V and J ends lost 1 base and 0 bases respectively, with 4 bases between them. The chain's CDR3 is CATSRGHSGANVLTF. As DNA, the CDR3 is TGTGCCACCAGCAGAGGGCACTCTGGGGCCAACGTCCTGACTTTC.

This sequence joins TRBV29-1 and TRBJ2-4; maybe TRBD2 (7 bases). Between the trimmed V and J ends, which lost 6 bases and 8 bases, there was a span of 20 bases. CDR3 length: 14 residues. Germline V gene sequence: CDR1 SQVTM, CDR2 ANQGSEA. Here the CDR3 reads CSVVPGGGVDIQYF. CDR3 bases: TGCAGCGTCGTCCCGGGGGGCGGGGTGGACATTCAGTACTTC.